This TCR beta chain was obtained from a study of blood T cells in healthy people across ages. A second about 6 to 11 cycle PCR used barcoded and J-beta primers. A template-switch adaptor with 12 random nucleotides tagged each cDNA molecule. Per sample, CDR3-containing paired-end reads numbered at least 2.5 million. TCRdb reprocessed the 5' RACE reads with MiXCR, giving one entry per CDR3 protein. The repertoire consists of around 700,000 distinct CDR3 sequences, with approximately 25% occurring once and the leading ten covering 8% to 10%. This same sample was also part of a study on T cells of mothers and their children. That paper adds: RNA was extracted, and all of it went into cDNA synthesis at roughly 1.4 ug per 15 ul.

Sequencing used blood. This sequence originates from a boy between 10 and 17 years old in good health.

The CDR3 reads CASSLGVGVVETQYF. The CDR3 DNA is TGTGCCAGCAGCTTAGGAGTGGGAGTCGTAGAGACCCAGTACTTC. The chain carries TRBV7-2 and TRBJ2-5, with D perhaps TRBD2 (5 bases). V was pared by 1 base and J by 4 bases, with 13 bases between. This CDR3 comprises 15 residues. Per the germline V gene, CDR1 is SGHTA and CDR2 is FQGNSA.